The clone carrying this T cell receptor (beta chain) counts as medium-sized (0.01 to 0.1%). What it binds is unknown. The assay was immunoSEQ multiplex PCR, and TCRdb's table has in-frame clones only and misses some. The profile shows roughly 180,000 clones, approximately 90% of them singletons. The germline V gene has CDR1 LGHNA and CDR2 YNFKEQ. V was shortened by 0 bases and J by 0 bases, with 15 bases between the two germline ends. The CDR3 is 17 residues long. This sample is part of a study of T cell responses to AZD1222 COVID-19 vaccine. The study's findings and limits: Two AZD1222 doses significantly raised spike-specific TCR breadth and depth over controls.

The input for sequencing was peripheral blood, taken 28 days after the second AZD1222 dose. The sequence came from an adult who received the AZD1222 COVID-19 vaccine. The rearrangement joins TRBV4-2 to TRBJ2-7, with D unresolved. In DNA, the CDR3 is TGTGCCAGCAGCCAAGATCGTGCCAAGGTGGACTCCTACGAGCAGTACTTC. This encodes CASSQDRAKVDSYEQYF.